This T cell receptor (beta chain) was captured by sequencing in a study of blood T cell repertoires in COVID-19. Libraries were prepared by immunoSEQ multiplex PCR; TCRdb keeps only in-frame clonotypes and omits some of them. The sample consists of 250,000 to 300,000 clones, roughly nine tenths of them appearing once. The CDR3 is made up of 14 amino acids. V was trimmed by 5 bases and J by 2 bases, leaving 12 bases between them. The germline V gene encodes CDR1 ENHRY and CDR2 SYGVKD. This sequence joins TRBV10-3 and TRBJ1-1; TRBD1 is a possible D gene (5 bases). The sequenced sample consisted of peripheral blood. The receptor's source is a woman in her thirties with COVID-19, enrolled during active disease. CDR3 residues: CAISQAGGNTEAFF. The CDR3 nucleotides are TGTGCCATCAGTCAGGCGGGGGGAAACACTGAAGCTTTCTTT.